These 3 T cell receptor beta chains originate from one sample sequenced in a study of spatial heterogeneity in lung cancer. Time point described: sample taken at primary tumor resection. Antigens for these TCRs are unknown. TCRdb re-called the 5' RACE reads through MiXCR, storing one row per CDR3 protein. Of several thousand distinct CDR3 sequences in the sample, about 6.3% were seen once. Findings and caveats of the study: Within tumors, counts of expanded alpha and beta TCRs tracked tumor mutation counts.

This specimen was lung tumor tissue, taken at surgery. These receptor sequences come from a male donor with early-stage non-small cell lung cancer.

This clonotype has at least ten counts. The chain has TRBV5-4 and TRBJ1-6; maybe TRBD1 (5 bases). Germline CDR1 is SGHNT and CDR2 is YYREEE (reference sequence). With 0 bases removed from V and 8 bases from J, the gap between germline ends came to 12 bases. This CDR3 has 15 amino acids. The CDR3 nucleotides read TGTGCCAGCAGCTTGGAAGGGCGCAGGGATTCACCCCTCCACTTT. Its translation is CASSLEGRRDSPLHF.

In this sample, this clonotype turned up a few times. Germline and junction disagree at one end, which may indicate a read error. This chain joins TRBV5-5 and TRBJ1-2, with TRBD1 matching 8 bases. The CDR3 covers 16 residues. CDR1 and CDR2 (germline): SGHKS, YYEKEE (reference sequence). CDR3 DNA: TGTGCCAGCAGCTTGGGCCAGGGGGCTCGAGGGTATGGCTACAACTTC. Translation: CASSLGQGARGYGYNF.

The chain combines TRBV24-1 with TRBJ2-1; maybe TRBD1 (5 bases). The CDR3 has 16 amino acids. Germline V CDR1 and CDR2: KGHDR, SFDVKD. V lost 1 base and J 7 bases, leaving 16 bases between the germline ends. As DNA, the CDR3 is TGTGCCACCAGTGATTTCATGAGGAGCGCAGGGAATGAGCAGTTCTTC. Its translation: CATSDFMRSAGNEQFF.